These 18 T cell receptor beta chains were sequenced from one sample in a study of blood T cell repertoires in COVID-19. The protocol was immunoSEQ multiplex PCR, while the TCRdb copy is restricted to in-frame clones and leaves out a portion. The top ten hold approximately 25% of the sample, which has roughly 77,000 clones, 70% to 85% seen once. Sequencing was performed on peripheral blood. These receptors all stem from a man aged 60 to 69 with active or convalescent COVID-19.

The J gene is TRBJ1-2, the V gene TRBV5-5, with 7 bases matching TRBD1. The CDR3 runs 15 residues. Per germline, CDR1 SGHKS and CDR2 YYEKEE (reference sequence). V shed 4 bases, J shed 4 bases, and the junction held 10 bases outside the gene matches. CDR3 sequence reads: CASSPKMTGTYGYTF. The CDR3 nucleotides are TGTGCCAGCAGCCCCAAAATGACAGGGACCTATGGCTACACCTTC.

This clone was picked up one time. The rearrangement links TRBV6-1 to TRBJ2-5, with 13 positions matching TRBD2. The CDR3 runs 16 residues. J gave up 7 bases and V 4 bases, and 9 bases lay outside the gene matches. Germline CDR1 reads MNHNS; CDR2 reads SASEGT. CDR3 DNA sequence: TGTGCCAGCAGTGGGACTAGCGGGGGCCTAGTCGGGACCCAGTACTTC. It encodes CASSGTSGGLVGTQYF.

The J gene is TRBJ2-2, the V gene TRBV19, with D possibly matching TRBD1 (5 bases). V was shortened by 3 bases and J by 6 bases, with 8 bases between the two germline ends. From germline, CDR1 is LNHDA and CDR2 SQIVND (reference sequence). The CDR3 sequence is 13 residues long. CDR3 bases: TGTGCCAGTAGTATCAAGGGGTCCGGGGAGCTGTTTTTT. It translates to CASSIKGSGELFF.

This clone showed up just once. This chain uses TRBV29-1 with TRBJ2-1; D is perhaps TRBD2 (5 bases). CDR1 SQVTM and CDR2 ANQGSEA come from the germline V gene. Trimming shortened V by 4 bases and J by 9 bases, and 13 bases separated the two germline ends. The CDR3 covers 12 residues. The chain's CDR3 is CSVGGSESEQFF. As DNA, the CDR3 is TGCAGCGTTGGAGGGTCAGAGAGTGAGCAGTTCTTC.

The chain couples TRBV6-6 to TRBJ1-5; D gene unclear. Germline V gene lookup returns CDR1 MNHNY and CDR2 SVGAGI (reference sequence). The CDR3 consists of 14 residues. V gave up 2 bases and J gave up 5 bases, with 10 bases separating them. Written as DNA, the CDR3 is TGTGCCAGCAGTTACGTTGGCAGTTATCAGCCCCAGCATTTT. This sequence encodes CASSYVGSYQPQHF.

The chain combines TRBV5-4 with TRBJ1-1; D is unclear. V was trimmed by 0 bases and J by 0 bases, leaving 9 bases between them. In germline, CDR1 is SGHNT, CDR2 YYREEE (reference sequence). This CDR3 has 15 amino acids. Here the CDR3 reads CASSLEAGLNTEAFF. The CDR3 coding sequence is TGTGCCAGCAGCTTGGAGGCGGGTCTGAACACTGAAGCTTTCTTT.

This chain links TRBV5-1 with TRBJ1-2, with 7 nucleotides matching TRBD1. V was pared by 0 bases and J by 6 bases, with 2 bases of the junction left unmatched. Germline lookup yields CDR1 SGHRS and CDR2 YFSETQ. The CDR3 has 13 amino acids. This chain's CDR3 is CASSLAGTDGYTF. CDR3 DNA: TGCGCCAGCAGCTTGGCCGGGACAGATGGCTACACCTTC.

CDR3 bases: TGTGCCAGCAGCCCAGGACAGGGGTTATACGGGGAGCTGTTTTTT. This sequence encodes CASSPGQGLYGELFF. The rearrangement links TRBV7-6 to TRBJ2-2; 9 bases align to TRBD1. Germline assignment: CDR1 SGHVS and CDR2 FNYEAQ. J gave up 7 bases and V 5 bases, and 8 bases lay outside the gene matches. The CDR3 runs to 15 residues. Drawing the rest from reference TRBV7-6 and TRBJ2-2, the complete variable domain is GAGVSQSPRYKVTKRGQDVALRCDPISGHVSLYWYRQALGQGPEFLTYFNYEAQQDKSGLPNDRFSAERPEGSISTLTIQRTEQRDSAMYRCASSPGQGLYGELFFGEGSRLTVL.

This clone was observed once. The chain combines TRBV5-1 with TRBJ1-3, with D possibly matching TRBD1 (5 bases). Germline CDR1 SGHRS, CDR2 YFSETQ. V lost 3 bases and J lost 1, with 11 bases in between. CDR3 size: 15 residues. CDR3 amino acids: CASSWGDRSGNTIYF. The CDR3 DNA is TGCGCCAGCAGCTGGGGGGATCGGTCTGGAAACACCATATATTTT.

The chain carries TRBV24-1 and TRBJ2-3; 9 bases line up with TRBD1. CDR1 is KGHDR and CDR2 is SFDVKD in the germline V gene. Trimming took 1 base from V and 4 from J; bases not matched to a gene: 2. This CDR3 is 15 amino acids long. This CDR3 reads CATSDLQGAADTQYF. CDR3 nucleotide sequence: TGTGCCACCAGTGATTTACAGGGGGCAGCAGATACGCAGTATTTT.

The gene calls are TRBV15 and TRBJ1-5; no definite D call. V was trimmed by 1 base and J by 0 bases, leaving 7 bases between them. This CDR3 has 15 amino acids. CDR1 and CDR2 from the germline V gene are LNHNV and YYDKDF (reference sequence). CDR3 in DNA: TGTGCCACCAGCAGAGCTTATTCTAGCAATCAGCCCCAGCATTTT. It specifies CATSRAYSSNQPQHF.

The V gene is TRBV6-5, the J gene TRBJ2-2, with D possibly being TRBD2 (5 bases). CDR3 size: 14 residues. The germline CDR1 and CDR2 sequences are MNHEY and SVGAGI. With 5 bases removed from V and 7 bases from J, the gap between germline ends came to 14 bases. CDR3 DNA: TGTGCCAGCAGTCCACCGGACTGGAACGGGGAGCTGTTTTTT. Protein product: CASSPPDWNGELFF.

This clone was picked up a small number of times. The chain combines TRBV30 with TRBJ1-3; D not resolved. V lost 1 base and J 2 bases, leaving 6 bases between the germline ends. This CDR3 has 13 amino acids. Germline V gene sequence: CDR1 GTSNPN, CDR2 SVGIG (reference sequence). The CDR3 DNA reads TGTGCCTGGAGTGGGCAGACTGGAAACACCATATATTTT. Encoded protein: CAWSGQTGNTIYF.

This clone was seen just once. This chain connects TRBV28 to TRBJ2-5, with 11 bases identical to TRBD1. V shed 5 bases and J 4 bases; nucleotides not matched to a gene: 9. The germline V gene has CDR1 MDHEN and CDR2 SYDVKM. This CDR3 region has 16 residues. CDR3 DNA sequence: TGTGCCAGCAGTCCACTCCCTGGACAGGGGGCAGAGACCCAGTACTTC. It encodes CASSPLPGQGAETQYF. The full variable domain, completed using reference TRBV28 and TRBJ2-5, is DVKVTQSSRYLVKRTGEKVFLECVQDMDHENMFWYRQDPGLGLRLIYFSYDVKMKEKGDIPEGYSVSREKKERFSLILESASTNQTSMYLCASSPLPGQGAETQYFGPGTRLLVL.

The chain carries TRBV18 and TRBJ2-2; 9 bases fit TRBD1. The ends lost 6 bases at V and 7 bases at J; junction bases unmatched: 9. Germline CDR1 is KGHSH and CDR2 is LQKENI. The CDR3 consists of 15 residues. CDR3 sequence: CASSRDREYLGELFF. CDR3 bases: TGTGCCAGCTCGAGGGACAGGGAATACCTCGGGGAGCTGTTTTTT.

The CDR3 is CASSYHQGYYGYTF. The CDR3, as DNA: TGTGCCAGCAGTTATCACCAGGGGTACTATGGCTACACCTTC. This chain links TRBV6-5 with TRBJ1-2; weak D call: TRBD1 (6 bases). V lost 3 bases to trimming and J lost 3 bases, with 11 bases between them. CDR3 length: 14 residues. The V gene's germline CDR1 is MNHEY and CDR2 SVGAGI.

This clone was seen a few times. The V and J genes are TRBV30 and TRBJ1-5; D is ambiguous. The CDR3 contains 13 residues. Trimming left V 5 bases short and J 11 bases short, with 19 bases between. CDR1 is GTSNPN and CDR2 is SVGIG in the germline V gene (reference sequence). CDR3 nucleotides: TGTGCCTGGGGCCGGGATATAGGAGTAGCCCAGCATTTT. Protein product: CAWGRDIGVAQHF.

CDR3 protein: CASSLRGWSGELFF. The CDR3 DNA follows: TGTGCCAGCAGTTTACGAGGGTGGTCCGGGGAGCTGTTTTTT. The chain recombines TRBV28 with TRBJ2-2, with D possibly matching TRBD2 (5 bases). The V gene lost 2 bases and the J gene lost 6 bases, with 10 bases spanning the gap. Germline V gene sequence: CDR1 MDHEN, CDR2 SYDVKM. The CDR3 is 14 amino acids. The variable domain in full, completed from reference TRBV28 and TRBJ2-2, reads DVKVTQSSRYLVKRTGEKVFLECVQDMDHENMFWYRQDPGLGLRLIYFSYDVKMKEKGDIPEGYSVSREKKERFSLILESASTNQTSMYLCASSLRGWSGELFFGEGSRLTVL.